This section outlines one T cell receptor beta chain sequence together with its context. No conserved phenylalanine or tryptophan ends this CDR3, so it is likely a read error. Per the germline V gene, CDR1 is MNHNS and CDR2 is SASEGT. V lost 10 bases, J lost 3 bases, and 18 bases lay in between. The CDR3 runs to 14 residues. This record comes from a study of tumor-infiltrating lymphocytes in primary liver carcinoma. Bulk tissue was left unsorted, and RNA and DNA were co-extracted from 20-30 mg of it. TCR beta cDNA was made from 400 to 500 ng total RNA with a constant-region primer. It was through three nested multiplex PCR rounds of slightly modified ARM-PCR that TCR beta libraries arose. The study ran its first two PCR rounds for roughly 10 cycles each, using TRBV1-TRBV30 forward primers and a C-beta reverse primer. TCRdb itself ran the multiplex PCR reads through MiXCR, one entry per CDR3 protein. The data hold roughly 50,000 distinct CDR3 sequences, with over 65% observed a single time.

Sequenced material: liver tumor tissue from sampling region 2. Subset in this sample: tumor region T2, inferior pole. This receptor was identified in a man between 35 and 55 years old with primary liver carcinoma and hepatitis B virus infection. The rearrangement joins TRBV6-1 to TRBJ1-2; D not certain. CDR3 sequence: CATLMAVVDYGYTL. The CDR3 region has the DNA TGTGCCACTCTCATGGCAGTGGTGGACTATGGCTACACCCTC.